These T cell receptor beta chains were read from a single sample in a study of shared clonotypes between healthy human individuals. Here immunoSEQ multiplex PCR was the method, and the copy in TCRdb shows in-frame clones only, minus some. This table holds around 2.1 million clones, approximately 94% found once. What was sequenced was naive CD8+ T cells from PBMCs. These TCRs come from a man aged 18 to 30 in good health. Some clones in this sample may be carry-over from other donors' samples. CDR3s include the opening cysteine and the closing phenylalanine or tryptophan. D genes are given only for firm matches. Clone size is stated in some rows and not others, as once, few, many or a class when expanded.

v_gene	len	d_gene	abundance	j_gene	CDR3nt	CDR3aa
TRBV9	13	-	-	TRBJ2-3	TGTGCCAGCAGCGAGAGTAGCACAGATACGCAGTATTTT	CASSESSTDTQYF
TRBV2	13	-	-	TRBJ1-1	TGTGCCAGCAGTGAGGCAGGCCCCAATGAAGCTTTCTTT	CASSEAGPNEAFF
TRBV15	16	TRBD1	-	TRBJ2-7	TGTGCCACCAGCAGTCAGACAGGGGGAAACTCCTACGAGCAGTACTTC	CATSSQTGGNSYEQYF
TRBV19	12	-	once	TRBJ2-7	TGTGCCAGTAGTATGAGCTCCTACGAGCAGTACTTC	CASSMSSYEQYF
TRBV5-8	18	TRBD1	-	TRBJ1-1	TGTGCCAGCAGCTTCGGTGGCCGGGACAGGGTTTATGGCGCTGAAGCTTTCTTT	CASSFGGRDRVYGAEAFF
TRBV5-1	14	-	-	TRBJ1-1	TGCGCCAGCAGCTTGGCGGGACAGAACACTGAAGCTTTCTTT	CASSLAGQNTEAFF
TRBV10-3	18	TRBD2	-	TRBJ2-3	TGTGCCATCAGTGAGGACCCGACTAGCGGAGATACCACAGATACGCAGTATTTT	CAISEDPTSGDTTDTQYF
TRBV7-9	15	-	-	TRBJ2-3	TGTGCCAGCAGCTCTTGGGACGGCGGCACAGATACGCAGTATTTT	CASSSWDGGTDTQYF
TRBV27	13	-	-	TRBJ2-7	TGTGCCAGCAGTTTAACCAGATCCTACGAGCAGTACTTC	CASSLTRSYEQYF
TRBV5-1	14	TRBD1	-	TRBJ2-7	TGCGCCAGCAGCTTAGGGACAGTTCCCTACGAGCAGTACTTC	CASSLGTVPYEQYF
TRBV7-6	14	TRBD1	once	TRBJ2-7	TGTGCCAGCAGCACCGGGACAGTGGGCTACGAGCAGTACTTC	CASSTGTVGYEQYF
TRBV7-3	14	-	-	TRBJ2-1	TGTGCCAGCAGCCCCGAGGGGGGCTACAATGAGCAGTTCTTC	CASSPEGGYNEQFF
TRBV18	17	TRBD2	-	TRBJ2-1	TGTGCCAGCTCACCGCCGGCCCTAGCGGGGGTCTACAATGAGCAGTTCTTC	CASSPPALAGVYNEQFF
TRBV11-1	12	TRBD1	once	TRBJ1-2	TGTGCCAGCAGCCGGACAGGGGGCGACTACACCTTC	CASSRTGGDYTF
TRBV27	16	-	-	TRBJ2-3	TGTGCCAGCAGTTTATCGCGCGGGGAAGTTTCAGATACGCAGTATTTT	CASSLSRGEVSDTQYF
TRBV5-6	17	TRBD2	once	TRBJ2-1	TGTGCCAGCAGCCCCCCACCAACTAGCGGGAAGTACAATGAGCAGTTCTTC	CASSPPPTSGKYNEQFF
TRBV5-4	15	TRBD1	-	TRBJ2-7	TGTGCCAGCAGCTGGGACAGGGGACTAGCCTACGAGCAGTACTTC	CASSWDRGLAYEQYF
TRBV5-1	14	-	-	TRBJ2-1	TGCGCCAGCAGCGCGATGACCCCCCGCGATGAGCAGTTCTTC	CASSAMTPRDEQFF
TRBV7-9	17	TRBD2	once	TRBJ2-7	TGTGCCAGCAGCTTAGTAAGAGTAAGCGGGGCAGCCTACGAGCAGTACTTC	CASSLVRVSGAAYEQYF
TRBV27	13	-	once	TRBJ1-1	TGTGCCAGCAGTTCAATTCAGACAGGAACGGCTTTCTTT	CASSSIQTGTAFF
TRBV9	8	-	-	TRBJ1-4	TGTGCCTCCCAAGGGGGGTTATTC	CASQGGLF
TRBV29-1	16	TRBD1	-	TRBJ1-1	TGCAGCGTTGAAGATGGGACAGCCAGTTGGGACACTGAAGCTTTCTTT	CSVEDGTASWDTEAFF
TRBV9	16	TRBD1	-	TRBJ1-2	TGTGCCAGCAGCGTAGGAAAGGACAGGGCTAACTATGGCTACACCTTC	CASSVGKDRANYGYTF